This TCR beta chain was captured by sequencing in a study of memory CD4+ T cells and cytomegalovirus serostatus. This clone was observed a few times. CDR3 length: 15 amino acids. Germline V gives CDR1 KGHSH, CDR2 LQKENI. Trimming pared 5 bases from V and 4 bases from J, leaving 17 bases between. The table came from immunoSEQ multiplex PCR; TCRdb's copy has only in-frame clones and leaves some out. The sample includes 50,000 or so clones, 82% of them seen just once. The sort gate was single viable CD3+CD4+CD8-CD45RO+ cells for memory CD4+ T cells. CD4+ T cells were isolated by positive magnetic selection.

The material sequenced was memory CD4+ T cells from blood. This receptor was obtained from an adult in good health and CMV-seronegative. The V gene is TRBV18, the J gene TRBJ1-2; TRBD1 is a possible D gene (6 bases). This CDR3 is CASSGPGQTIYGYTF. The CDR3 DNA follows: TGTGCCAGCTCAGGCCCCGGACAGACAATCTATGGCTACACCTTC. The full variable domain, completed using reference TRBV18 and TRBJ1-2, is NAGVMQNPRHLVRRRGQEARLRCSPMKGHSHVYWYRQLPEEGLKFMVYLQKENIIDESGMPKERFSAEFPKEGPSILRIQQVVRGDSAAYFCASSGPGQTIYGYTFGSGTRLTVV.